These 10 T cell receptor beta chains originate from one sample sequenced in a study of CD8 T cells in ankylosing spondylitis. Study findings and constraints: Within ankylosing spondylitis blood, a TCR beta motif made up of roughly eight highly homologous variants appeared to be characteristic.

Each CDR3 protein gets one entry after TCRdb re-called the 5' RACE reads with MiXCR. The table shows more than 650,000 distinct CDR3 sequences, with 12% occurring only once. Their specific antigens are unknown. Sample: blood, either unsorted or a sorted T cell fraction (not recorded which). The origin of the receptors is a male donor with ankylosing spondylitis.

This clonotype appeared many times. This chain connects TRBV10-3 to TRBJ2-3, with 7 bases fitting TRBD1. Germline values: CDR1 ENHRY, CDR2 SYGVKD. This CDR3 is 14 amino acids long. Unmatched junction bases numbered 3, after V lost 4 bases and J lost 2 bases. The CDR3 region has the DNA TGTGCCATCAGTGGGGGACAGAACACAGATACGCAGTATTTT. This gives the protein CAISGGQNTDTQYF.

The V call is TRBV10-3, the J call TRBJ1-1, with D uncertain. The CDR3 contains 13 residues. Germline CDR1 ENHRY, CDR2 SYGVKD. Trimming stripped 5 bases from V and 0 bases from J, with 7 bases between. CDR3 amino acids: CAISPVVNTEAFF. Written as DNA, the CDR3 is TGTGCCATCAGTCCCGTGGTGAACACTGAAGCTTTCTTT.

A few counts support this clonotype. V usage is TRBV5-5 and J usage is TRBJ2-7, with TRBD1 as a possible D gene (5 bases). Trimming removed 4 bases from V and 3 bases from J, with 14 bases in between. Germline CDR1 SGHKS, CDR2 YYEKEE (reference sequence). The CDR3 totals 14 residues. This chain's CDR3 is CASSRDRDLYEQYF. CDR3 coding DNA: TGTGCCAGCAGCCGTGACAGAGACCTCTACGAGCAGTACTTC.

The CDR3 is CASSLATGLHNEQFF. In DNA form, the CDR3 reads TGTGCCAGCAGCTTAGCGACAGGGCTCCACAATGAGCAGTTCTTC. The rearrangement joins TRBV7-9 to TRBJ2-1; 7 nucleotides agree with TRBD1. The germline V gene encodes CDR1 SEHNR and CDR2 FQNEAQ (reference sequence). V lost 0 bases and J lost 5; bases outside the gene matches: 4. This CDR3 contains 15 residues.

Comments on this clonotype: The junction does not match germline at one end; this may be a read error. The chain combines TRBV6-1 with TRBJ1-5, with 7 bases lining up with TRBD1. This CDR3 is built from 15 residues. Germline assignment: CDR1 MNHNS and CDR2 SASEGT. This CDR3 is CSSSAFQGVRYPQHF. CDR3 nucleotides: TGTTCCAGCAGTGCCTTCCAGGGGGTCCGGTACCCCCAGCATTTT.

The chain is built from TRBV3-1 and TRBJ2-7; D assignment may be TRBD1 or TRBD2 (5 bases each). From germline, CDR1 is LGHDT and CDR2 YNNKEL (reference sequence). V was shortened by 4 bases and J by 4 bases, with 14 bases between the two germline ends. The CDR3 consists of 14 residues. CDR3 DNA sequence: TGTGCCAGCAGCCTGGGATCGAGGGGTTACGAGCAGTACTTC. Translated: CASSLGSRGYEQYF.

This chain uses TRBV11-1 with TRBJ2-2; D tentatively fits TRBD1 or TRBD2 (6 bases each). This CDR3 is 19 amino acids long. In germline, CDR1 is SGHAT, CDR2 FQDESV (reference sequence). With 5 bases removed from V and 2 bases from J, the gap between germline ends came to 24 bases. The chain's CDR3 is CASSTQPVRGLFNTGELFF. The DNA for the CDR3 is TGTGCCAGCAGCACCCAACCAGTACGGGGGCTCTTTAACACCGGGGAGCTGTTTTTT.

This clonotype has only a few counts. The chain is built from TRBV7-9 and TRBJ2-1; 8 bases match TRBD1. The CDR3 totals 14 residues. V was pared by 3 bases and J by 12 bases, with 10 bases of the junction left unmatched. The germline V gene has CDR1 SEHNR and CDR2 FQNEAQ (reference sequence). This chain's CDR3 is CASSFREPGQGQFF. DNA of the CDR3: TGTGCCAGCAGCTTTAGGGAACCCGGACAGGGGCAGTTCTTC.

This clonotype appeared a few times. The V gene is TRBV7-9, the J gene TRBJ2-7, with D perhaps matching TRBD2 (6 bases). This CDR3 region has 14 residues. Trimming left V 5 bases short and J 0 bases short, with 11 bases between. CDR1 and CDR2 from the germline V gene are SEHNR and FQNEAQ (reference sequence). The CDR3 DNA reads as TGTGCCAGCAGCGCGGGACTCCACTCCTACGAGCAGTACTTC. It encodes CASSAGLHSYEQYF.

The chain combines TRBV5-1 with TRBJ2-7; perhaps TRBD2 as D (6 bases). Germline values: CDR1 SGHRS, CDR2 YFSETQ. V lost 3 bases, J lost 7 bases, and 11 bases lay in between. The CDR3 runs 12 residues. CDR3 amino acids: CASSSVGGEQYF. CDR3 in DNA: TGCGCCAGCAGCTCGGTCGGAGGGGAGCAGTACTTC.